The 21 T cell receptor beta chains presented below share a single source sample, sequenced in a study of neoadjuvant anti-PD-1 for oral cavity cancer. Method: immunoSEQ multiplex PCR; TCRdb's copy keeps in-frame clones and lacks some. The sample has 15,000 or so clones; roughly 64% are singletons. The sample in question was PBMCs, obtained before nivolumab (anti-PD-1) treatment. These TCRs come from a person aged 35-79 years with oral cavity squamous cell carcinoma.

V is TRBV9 and J is TRBJ1-1, with D tentatively TRBD1 (5 bases). Germline V gives CDR1 SGDLS, CDR2 YYNGEE. There are 13 residues in the CDR3. V was shortened by 10 bases and J by 1 base, with 14 bases between the two germline ends. This chain's CDR3 is CASREQENTEAFF. CDR3 nucleotides: TGTGCCTCCAGGGAACAGGAGAACACTGAAGCTTTCTTT.

The rearrangement joins TRBV27 to TRBJ1-1; a weak D match, TRBD1 (6 bases). With 4 bases removed from V and 9 bases from J, the gap between germline ends came to 15 bases. Per germline, CDR1 MNHEY and CDR2 SMNVEV (reference sequence). The CDR3 covers 13 residues. CDR3 nucleotide sequence: TGTGCCAGCAGTTCTAAGGGGAGGGGGAAAGCTTTCTTT. The encoded protein is CASSSKGRGKAFF.

The chain combines TRBV28 with TRBJ2-1; the match to TRBD2 covers 12 bases. Trimming cost V 6 bases and J 9 bases; bases outside gene matches: 6. In germline, CDR1 is MDHEN, CDR2 SYDVKM. The CDR3 covers 14 residues. CDR3 bases: TGTGCCAGCAGGCCGGGACTAGCGGGTACTGAGCAGTTCTTC. This encodes CASRPGLAGTEQFF.

This chain connects TRBV27 to TRBJ2-3; a weak D match, TRBD2 (7 bases). Germline V gives CDR1 MNHEY, CDR2 SMNVEV (reference sequence). The V end lost 3 bases, the J end lost 1 base, and 11 bases lay between the germline ends. This CDR3 is built from 15 residues. CDR3 in amino acids: CASSFWGGGTDTQYF. In DNA form, the CDR3 reads TGTGCCAGCAGTTTCTGGGGGGGCGGCACAGATACGCAGTATTTT.

The chain is built from TRBV11-2 and TRBJ2-7; D gene uncertain. There are 13 residues in the CDR3. From germline, CDR1 is SGHAT and CDR2 FQNNGV. Trimming pared 5 bases from V and 1 base from J, leaving 9 bases between. The DNA of the CDR3 is TGTGCCAGCAGCCCCGGGCCTTCCTACGAGCAGTACTTC. Translated, it gives CASSPGPSYEQYF.

This chain joins TRBV15 and TRBJ2-3, with 7 bases matching TRBD2. The CDR3 length is 20 residues. V shed 1 base and J 4 bases; nucleotides not matched to a gene: 20. Germline CDR1 LNHNV, CDR2 YYDKDF (reference sequence). In DNA form, the CDR3 reads TGTGCCACCAGCAGAGCTTTGGGGGATGGACGGCTAGCGGAATCAGATACGCAGTATTTT. As protein: CATSRALGDGRLAESDTQYF.

The chain is built from TRBV5-1 and TRBJ2-2; 7 nucleotides line up with TRBD1. CDR1 is SGHRS, CDR2 YFSETQ, per germline. J lost 5 bases, V lost 4 bases, and 8 bases had no gene match. This CDR3 is built from 15 residues. The CDR3 loop is CASSSKGQLTGELFF. CDR3 DNA: TGCGCCAGCAGCAGTAAGGGACAGCTTACCGGGGAGCTGTTTTTT. Filled out from reference TRBV5-1 and TRBJ2-2, the complete variable domain reads KAGVTQTPRYLIKTRGQQVTLSCSPISGHRSVSWYQQTPGQGLQFLFEYFSETQRNKGNFPGRFSGRQFSNSRSEMNVSTLELGDSALYLCASSSKGQLTGELFFGEGSRLTVL.

The V and J genes are TRBV4-2 and TRBJ1-3; D is ambiguous. CDR1 and CDR2 (germline): LGHNA, YNFKEQ. The CDR3 loop spans 15 amino acids. Trimming took off 0 bases at V and 0 bases at J, with 6 bases between the two ends. For the CDR3, the DNA is TGTGCCAGCAGCCAAGATCTAAACTCTGGAAACACCATATATTTT. This encodes CASSQDLNSGNTIYF.

This clone was counted once. CDR3 nucleotides: TGTGCCAGCACCCCCCCCTCGCCCTACAATGAGCAGTTCTTC. Residues: CASTPPSPYNEQFF. The chain combines TRBV7-2 with TRBJ2-1, with unresolved D. The CDR3 runs 14 residues. Trimming left V 7 bases short and J 2 bases short, with 12 bases between. Germline CDR1 and CDR2: SGHTA and FQGNSA.

In nucleotides, the CDR3 is TGTGCCAGCAGCTTAGCCGGACAGGGCCCCCCCTCCTACGAGCAGTACTTC. Its translation is CASSLAGQGPPSYEQYF. The chain joins TRBV7-9 to TRBJ2-7; 8 positions match TRBD1. This CDR3 has 17 residues. The V and J ends lost 0 bases and 0 bases, in that order; junction bases with no gene match: 7. CDR1 SEHNR and CDR2 FQNEAQ come from the germline V gene (reference sequence).

This clone has only a few counts. This chain links TRBV18 with TRBJ2-7, with D unclear. Trimming removed 2 bases from V and 5 bases from J, with 10 bases in between. Per germline, CDR1 KGHSH and CDR2 LQKENI. The CDR3 covers 13 residues. CDR3 protein: CASSPKGPDEQYF. The CDR3 DNA is TGTGCCAGCTCACCAAAGGGTCCCGACGAGCAGTACTTC.

In nucleotides, the CDR3 is TGTGCCAGCAGCCTCCGACGTGGCTACGAGCAGTACTTC. It codes for CASSLRRGYEQYF. V and J are TRBV7-2 and TRBJ2-7; D is unclear. The CDR3 loop spans 13 amino acids. Between the trimmed V and J ends, which lost 5 bases and 3 bases, there was a span of 11 bases. Germline CDR1 is SGHTA and CDR2 is FQGNSA.

The CDR3 region has the DNA TGTGCCAGCCGAGACCCCGGGACTACATACACCGGGGAGCTGTTTTTT. Translating it yields CASRDPGTTYTGELFF. The V gene is TRBV11-2, the J gene TRBJ2-2; 7 nucleotides match TRBD2. Per the germline V gene, CDR1 is SGHAT and CDR2 is FQNNGV. The length of the CDR3 is 16 residues. Trimming removed 8 bases from V and 3 bases from J; junction bases left unmatched: 12.

This sequence joins TRBV6-5 and TRBJ1-4, with 7 bases aligning to TRBD1. The CDR3 is 15 amino acids. Trimming cost V 4 bases and J 3 bases; bases outside gene matches: 5. Germline CDR1 reads MNHEY; CDR2 reads SVGAGI. The chain's CDR3 is CASSSAGTANEKLFF. DNA for the CDR3: TGTGCCAGCAGTTCCGCCGGGACAGCTAATGAAAAACTGTTTTTT.

The chain couples TRBV9 to TRBJ2-7; the match to TRBD1 covers 7 bases. The ends lost 0 bases at V and 2 bases at J; junction bases unmatched: 2. Germline V lookup: CDR1 SGDLS, CDR2 YYNGEE. CDR3 length: 14 residues. DNA for the CDR3: TGTGCCAGCAGCGTAGGGGGGACAGCCTACGAGCAGTACTTC. Protein product: CASSVGGTAYEQYF. The whole variable domain, filled in from reference TRBV9 and TRBJ2-7, reads DSGVTQTPKHLITATGQRVTLRCSPRSGDLSVYWYQQSLDQGLQFLIQYYNGEERAKGNILERFSAQQFPDLHSELNLSSLELGDSALYFCASSVGGTAYEQYFGPGTRLTVT.

The rearrangement links TRBV29-1 to TRBJ1-2, with 8 bases that match TRBD1. V was pared by 5 bases and J by 4 bases, with 15 bases of the junction left unmatched. This CDR3 has 16 amino acids. The V gene's germline CDR1 is SQVTM and CDR2 ANQGSEA. As DNA, the CDR3 is TGCAGCGTTTTGGGGACAGGAGGGGCGGAGGGCTATGGCTACACCTTC. Its protein is CSVLGTGGAEGYGYTF.

This clone was detected only once. The chain joins TRBV2 to TRBJ2-1; D uncertain. V lost 6 bases to trimming and J lost 6 bases, with 9 bases between them. CDR3 length: 12 residues. Germline lookup yields CDR1 SNHLY and CDR2 FYNNEI. The CDR3 reads CASRGRTNEQFF. The DNA of the CDR3 is TGTGCCAGCAGAGGACGGACCAATGAGCAGTTCTTC.

In its sample, this clone was seen a few times. This chain uses TRBV5-1 with TRBJ2-1; TRBD1 matches 7 bases. Unmatched junction bases numbered 5, after V lost 2 bases and J lost 0 bases. This CDR3 spans 16 amino acids. Germline CDR1 SGHRS, CDR2 YFSETQ. CDR3 amino acids: CASSLQGPSSYNEQFF. The CDR3, as DNA: TGCGCCAGCAGCTTACAGGGGCCCAGCTCCTACAATGAGCAGTTCTTC.

This chain joins TRBV18 and TRBJ1-1, with D possibly being TRBD1 (5 bases). The CDR3 has 12 residues. Germline CDR1 is KGHSH and CDR2 is LQKENI. V was pared by 4 bases and J by 5 bases, with 8 bases between. The CDR3 DNA reads TGTGCCAGCTCACTCTCAGGGACTGAAGCTTTCTTT. Amino acids: CASSLSGTEAFF. The full variable domain, with the rest looked up from reference TRBV18 and TRBJ1-1, is NAGVMQNPRHLVRRRGQEARLRCSPMKGHSHVYWYRQLPEEGLKFMVYLQKENIIDESGMPKERFSAEFPKEGPSILRIQQVVRGDSAAYFCASSLSGTEAFFGQGTRLTVV.

The CDR3 protein is CASIQGGAYYEQYF. The DNA of the CDR3 is TGTGCCAGCATCCAGGGGGGCGCCTACTACGAGCAGTACTTC. V and J are TRBV7-9 and TRBJ2-7, with D possibly TRBD1 on 7 matching bases. Germline V gene data show CDR1 as SEHNR and CDR2 as FQNEAQ (reference sequence). Deletions cut 7 bases from V and 3 bases from J, with 16 bases between. This CDR3 has 14 residues.

V gene TRBV30 combines with J gene TRBJ2-3; possible D gene TRBD2, 6 bases. Trimming cost V 4 bases and J 0 bases, with 14 bases left between them. This CDR3 is 15 amino acids long. CDR1 and CDR2 (germline): GTSNPN, SVGIG (reference sequence). CDR3 DNA: TGTGCCTGGACGGAGGTAGCGGTTAGCACAGATACGCAGTATTTT. It encodes CAWTEVAVSTDTQYF.